Following are 26 T cell receptor beta chains from one sample sequenced in a study of blood T cells in healthy people across ages. Through a sample-barcoded 5' primer and a J-beta primer mix, a second PCR was run for roughly 7 to 11 cycles. One entry per CDR3 protein, called by TCRdb with MiXCR from the 5' RACE reads. Of about 2 million distinct CDR3 sequences listed, roughly 49% are singletons. The sequencing sample was made of blood. Receptor source: a woman aged 40 to 49 in good health.

This chain links TRBV9 with TRBJ2-4, with D perhaps matching TRBD1 (6 bases). The end of the DNA is better explained by TRBJ2-7, so the J call may be wrong. The CDR3 totals 15 residues. Germline lookup yields CDR1 SGDLS and CDR2 YYNGEE. CDR3 residues: CASSVGRAGAYEQYF. CDR3 nucleotides: TGTGCCAGCAGCGTAGGCAGGGCAGGGGCCTACGAGCAGTACTTC.

This clonotype was observed a few times. V and J are TRBV24-1 and TRBJ2-3; TRBD1 matches 7 bases. Looked up from germline, CDR1 is KGHDR and CDR2 is SFDVKD. This CDR3 comprises 15 residues. V dropped 9 bases and J dropped 1; count of bases not matched to a gene: 9. The CDR3, as DNA: TGTGCCACCCAAGACAGGGTCTCAGGCACAGATACGCAGTATTTT. Amino acid sequence: CATQDRVSGTDTQYF.

This chain uses TRBV14 with TRBJ1-2; TRBD1 might be the D (5 bases). V lost 1 base and J lost 10, with 19 bases in between. The CDR3 extends over 15 amino acids. The germline V gene encodes CDR1 SGHDN and CDR2 FVKESK. The DNA for the CDR3 is TGTGCCAGCAGCCAAGCCCGCGGGGCTGCTATAGACTACACCTTC. Amino acids: CASSQARGAAIDYTF. Looking up the rest from reference TRBV14 and TRBJ1-2 gives the full variable domain: EAGVTQFPSHSVIEKGQTVTLRCDPISGHDNLYWYRRVMGKEIKFLLHFVKESKQDESGMPNNRFLAERTGGTYSTLKVQPAELEDSGVYFCASSQARGAAIDYTFGSGTRLTVV.

The genes are TRBV19 and TRBJ1-2; D unclear. The CDR3 has 15 amino acids. Trimming left V 2 bases short and J 5 bases short, with 15 bases between. Per the germline V gene, CDR1 is LNHDA and CDR2 is SQIVND (reference sequence). The DNA of the CDR3 is TGTGCCAGTAGTATATCCAGTTCCTTTATTTATGGCTACACCTTC. Its protein product is CASSISSSFIYGYTF.

DNA of the CDR3: TGCAGTGCTAGAGGATCTTACTACAATGAGCAGTTCTTC. It translates to CSARGSYYNEQFF. V is TRBV20-1 and J is TRBJ2-1; D call uncertain. V was cut by 1 base and J by 3 bases, with 7 bases left in between. The CDR3 loop spans 13 amino acids. The germline CDR1 and CDR2 sequences are DFQATT and SNEGSKA (reference sequence).

This clonotype showed up just a few times. The chain combines TRBV14 with TRBJ2-7, with D tentatively TRBD2 (6 bases). The germline V gene has CDR1 SGHDN and CDR2 FVKESK. Trimming pared 0 bases from V and 3 bases from J, leaving 12 bases between. The CDR3 totals 15 residues. The chain's CDR3 is CASSQDQGGYYEQYF. The CDR3 DNA follows: TGTGCCAGCAGCCAAGATCAAGGAGGGTACTACGAGCAGTACTTC.

This clonotype showed up just a few times. V gene TRBV6-5 combines with J gene TRBJ2-3; the match to TRBD2 covers 9 bases. The CDR3 contains 15 residues. The V gene's germline CDR1 is MNHEY and CDR2 SVGAGI. With 4 bases clipped from V and 1 base from J, the junction kept 3 bases outside the gene matches. The CDR3 DNA is TGTGCCAGCAGTTGGCGGGGGGGCGGCACAGATACGCAGTATTTT. This sequence encodes CASSWRGGGTDTQYF.

Many counts were recorded for this clonotype. The chain recombines TRBV28 with TRBJ2-3; D is ambiguous. Germline CDR1 is MDHEN and CDR2 is SYDVKM. The CDR3 runs to 12 residues. The V end lost 2 bases, the J end lost 6 bases, and 6 bases lay between the germline ends. Here the CDR3 DNA reads TGTGCCAGCAGTTTACCGCGGGATACGCAGTATTTT. This encodes CASSLPRDTQYF.

This clonotype was detected only once. The chain couples TRBV2 to TRBJ1-2; 9 bases match TRBD1. V trimming: 6 bases; J trimming: 8 bases; junction bases outside the gene matches: 16. Germline V gene data show CDR1 as SNHLY and CDR2 as FYNNEI. This CDR3 region has 16 residues. In DNA form, the CDR3 reads TGTGCCAGCAGCGGACCCTCGGGACAGGGAGGAAAAGGCTACACCTTC. This gives the protein CASSGPSGQGGKGYTF.

This clonotype was detected once. The chain combines TRBV3-1 with TRBJ2-7; TRBD1 aligns across 8 bases. V was pared by 0 bases and J by 5 bases, with 9 bases of the junction left unmatched. Germline assignment: CDR1 LGHDT and CDR2 YNNKEL (reference sequence). There are 16 residues in the CDR3. Here the CDR3 reads CASSQDSGQVFHEQYF. CDR3 sequence (DNA): TGTGCCAGCAGCCAAGATTCGGGACAGGTCTTCCACGAGCAGTACTTC.

This clonotype was counted a few times. The chain uses TRBV6-2 or TRBV6-3 and TRBJ2-7, with D perhaps given as TRBD1 or TRBD2 (5 bases each). V lost 5 bases, J lost 4 bases, and 18 bases lay in between. The length of the CDR3 is 15 residues. Germline V gives CDR1 MNHEY, CDR2 SVGEGT. The CDR3 DNA reads as TGTGCCAGCAGTCCCCCCGGGACGGCCGTTTACGAGCAGTACTTC. This gives the protein CASSPPGTAVYEQYF.

This clonotype was found a few times. The chain links TRBV6-8 to TRBJ1-4; D uncertain. The CDR3 totals 12 residues. Trimming pared 6 bases from V and 8 bases from J, leaving 10 bases between. In germline, CDR1 is MNHGY, CDR2 SAAAGT. The CDR3: CASRPKSEKLFF. CDR3 nucleotide sequence: TGTGCCAGCAGACCTAAGAGCGAAAAACTGTTTTTT.

This clonotype was recorded a few times. V is TRBV7-2 and J is TRBJ2-4, with 7 positions matching TRBD2. V lost 3 bases, J lost 0 bases, and 11 bases stayed unmatched. CDR1 and CDR2 (germline): SGHTA, FQGNSA. The CDR3 is 18 residues long. CDR3 region: CASSLGTTTFLAKNIQYF. CDR3 DNA: TGTGCCAGCAGCTTGGGGACTACAACTTTTCTAGCCAAAAACATTCAGTACTTC.

This chain connects TRBV9 to TRBJ2-5; perhaps TRBD1 as D (5 bases). V was trimmed by 4 bases and J by 0 bases, leaving 13 bases between them. This CDR3 has 15 amino acids. Looked up from germline, CDR1 is SGDLS and CDR2 is YYNGEE. CDR3 region: CASSPTPGNQETQYF. In DNA, the CDR3 is TGTGCCAGCAGCCCTACCCCAGGGAACCAAGAGACCCAGTACTTC.

J is TRBJ2-1 and V is TRBV2; TRBD1 is a possible D gene (5 bases). The CDR3 sequence is 20 residues long. CDR1 and CDR2 (germline): SNHLY, FYNNEI. Trimming shortened V by 8 bases and J by 7 bases, and 36 bases separated the two germline ends. CDR3 in amino acids: CASLRDSGPTAQLFPNEQFF. In DNA form, the CDR3 reads TGTGCCAGCCTTCGAGATTCCGGACCGACAGCCCAACTTTTCCCTAATGAGCAGTTCTTC.

The chain recombines TRBV20-1 with TRBJ2-5; D unresolved. Germline V CDR1 and CDR2: DFQATT, SNEGSKA (reference sequence). The V gene lost 3 bases and the J gene lost 2 bases, with 10 bases spanning the gap. The CDR3 spans 13 residues. The CDR3 loop is CSARGWGQETQYF. For the CDR3, the DNA is TGCAGTGCTAGGGGTTGGGGTCAAGAGACCCAGTACTTC.

The chain employs TRBV5-1 and TRBJ1-2, with D possibly matching TRBD1 (6 bases). CDR1 and CDR2 from the germline V gene are SGHRS and YFSETQ. The CDR3 has 14 residues. Trimming pared 4 bases from V and 6 bases from J, leaving 16 bases between. CDR3 sequence reads: CASSPQGFEHGYTF. The CDR3 nucleotides read TGCGCCAGCAGCCCACAGGGTTTTGAACATGGCTACACCTTC.

The chain employs TRBV4-2 and TRBJ1-6; D gene unclear. The CDR3 sequence is 17 residues long. Germline V CDR1 and CDR2: LGHNA, YNFKEQ. Trimming took off 0 bases at V and 0 bases at J, with 9 bases between the two ends. CDR3 sequence reads: CASSQDPQSSYNSPLHF. The CDR3 DNA reads TGTGCCAGCAGCCAAGACCCTCAGAGCTCCTATAATTCACCCCTCCACTTT.

Only one count was recorded for this clonotype. Germline and junction disagree at one end, which may indicate a read error. The V and J genes are TRBV7-2 and TRBJ2-5, with 11 bases fitting TRBD1. The CDR3 length is 19 residues. Germline assignment: CDR1 SGHTA and CDR2 FQGNSA. CDR3 protein: CASSFRPGGTGGIQETRYF. The CDR3, as DNA: TGTGCCAGCAGCTTCCGCCCCGGCGGGACAGGGGGGATCCAAGAGACCCGGTACTTC.

The rearrangement uses TRBV7-9 and TRBJ2-7; no definite D call. The CDR3 extends over 14 amino acids. The V end lost 2 bases, the J end lost 3 bases, and 11 bases lay between the germline ends. The germline CDR1 and CDR2 sequences are SEHNR and FQNEAQ (reference sequence). This chain's CDR3 is CASSLSVQSYEQYF. The DNA for the CDR3 is TGTGCCAGCAGCTTAAGCGTACAGAGCTACGAGCAGTACTTC.

Notes on this clonotype: Its ends do not fully match the called genes, so a read error is possible. V is TRBV3-1 and J is TRBJ2-1; D ambiguous. Germline CDR1 reads LGHDT; CDR2 reads YNNKEL (reference sequence). CDR3 length: 14 amino acids. CDR3 residues: CASSQDWFGSELFF. Here the CDR3 DNA reads TGTGCCAGCAGCCAAGATTGGTTCGGTTCTGAGCTGTTCTTC.

This chain joins TRBV9 and TRBJ2-7; D is undetermined. The J call could be wrong; TRBJ2-5 is a better fit for the DNA end. Germline V CDR1 and CDR2: SGDLS, YYNGEE. The CDR3 covers 13 residues. The CDR3 is CASSVGSWETQYF. The CDR3 nucleotides are TGTGCCAGCAGCGTGGGTAGTTGGGAGACCCAGTACTTC.

This rearrangement joins TRBV11-2 to TRBJ1-2; D possibly corresponds to TRBD1 (5 bases). CDR3 size: 15 residues. Germline values: CDR1 SGHAT, CDR2 FQNNGV. V was cut by 6 bases and J by 3 bases, with 17 bases left in between. The CDR3 loop is CASRPIGGTDYGYTF. CDR3 coding DNA: TGTGCCAGCAGACCAATAGGAGGGACGGACTATGGCTACACCTTC. The variable domain in full, with the rest retrieved from reference TRBV11-2 and TRBJ1-2, is EAGVAQSPRYKIIEKRQSVAFWCNPISGHATLYWYQQILGQGPKLLIQFQNNGVVDDSQLPKDRFSAERLKGVDSTLKIQPAKLEDSAVYLCASRPIGGTDYGYTFGSGTRLTVV.

This clonotype has a handful of counts. The genes are TRBV20-1 and TRBJ2-3; 8 bases agree with TRBD1. This CDR3 spans 13 amino acids. V lost 5 bases and J lost 0; bases outside the gene matches: 1. Germline assignment: CDR1 DFQATT and CDR2 SNEGSKA (reference sequence). The CDR3 coding sequence is TGCAGTGCTGGGACAGGCAGCACAGATACGCAGTATTTT. It is translated as CSAGTGSTDTQYF.

This clonotype was counted a few times. The J gene is TRBJ2-1, the V gene TRBV4-2; 11 nucleotides agree with TRBD1. J gave up 2 bases and V 0 bases, and 0 bases lay outside the gene matches. CDR3 size: 16 residues. Germline V CDR1 and CDR2: LGHNA, YNFKEQ. The CDR3 DNA sequence: TGTGCCAGCAGCCAAGAGGGACAGGGGGCCTACAATGAGCAGTTCTTC. The encoded protein is CASSQEGQGAYNEQFF.

The gene calls are TRBV2 and TRBJ1-2; TRBD1 aligns across 8 bases. The CDR3 length is 14 residues. The V segment lost 3 bases and the J segment 7 bases; nucleotides outside the gene matches: 7. Per the germline V gene, CDR1 is SNHLY and CDR2 is FYNNEI. CDR3 DNA: TGTGCCAGCAGTGATAGGGACAGGCCAATTGGCTACACCTTC. Its translation is CASSDRDRPIGYTF. The full variable domain, in which reference TRBV2 and TRBJ1-2 provide the parts outside the CDR3, is EPEVTQTPSHQVTQMGQEVILRCVPISNHLYFYWYRQILGQKVEFLVSFYNNEISEKSEIFDDQFSVERPDGSNFTLKIRSTKLEDSAMYFCASSDRDRPIGYTFGSGTRLTVV.